These 20 T cell receptor beta chains were all obtained from the same sample, sequenced in a study of T-cell reconstitution after alpha-beta-depleted transplantation in children. Unique molecular identifiers were incorporated into the prepared TCRbeta library. TCRdb reprocessed the PCR reads with MiXCR, giving one entry per CDR3 protein. This table has about 200,000 distinct CDR3 sequences, about 7% appearing once. The source material was PBMCs, sampled before TCRalphabeta/CD19-depleted stem cell transplant. All receptors come from a boy between 2 and 10 years old with acute lymphoblastic leukemia, due to receive a stem cell transplant.

J is TRBJ2-3 and V is TRBV7-6, with TRBD1 identical over 9 bases. Germline V gene sequence: CDR1 SGHVS, CDR2 FNYEAQ. After removal of 0 bases from V and 2 bases from J, the junction contained 9 bases not matched to a gene. The CDR3 loop spans 18 amino acids. CDR3 DNA sequence: TGTGCCAGCAGCTTAGCTTACAGGGGGCCAACACCCACAGATACGCAGTATTTT. This encodes CASSLAYRGPTPTDTQYF.

This clonotype was detected ten times or more. The chain is built from TRBV6-5 and TRBJ2-1; TRBD2 matches 7 bases. Trimming at V came to 0 bases and at J to 0 bases, leaving 11 bases not matched to a gene. The V gene's germline CDR1 is MNHEY and CDR2 SVGAGI. This CDR3 comprises 19 residues. The CDR3 is CASSYSPRVPGGSYNEQFF. For the CDR3, the DNA is TGTGCCAGCAGTTACTCACCCAGGGTGCCGGGAGGCTCCTACAATGAGCAGTTCTTC.

This clonotype was detected ten times or more. This chain uses TRBV20-1 with TRBJ2-7; the D is unclear. CDR1 DFQATT and CDR2 SNEGSKA come from the germline V gene (reference sequence). This CDR3 is 14 amino acids long. V was trimmed by 0 bases and J by 4 bases, leaving 13 bases between them. The CDR3 region is CSARDYTEGYEQYF. CDR3 coding DNA: TGCAGTGCTAGAGATTATACTGAAGGGTACGAGCAGTACTTC.

The V gene is TRBV28, the J gene TRBJ2-7; D not resolved. The CDR3 has 15 amino acids. Germline V gives CDR1 MDHEN, CDR2 SYDVKM. Trimming cost V 6 bases and J 0 bases, with 15 bases left between them. The CDR3 loop is CASRPTRHSSYEQYF. CDR3 sequence (DNA): TGTGCCAGCAGACCTACCAGACACAGCTCCTACGAGCAGTACTTC.

This clonotype was seen a few times. The CDR3 nucleotides read TGTGCCAGCAGAGTCGGGTTCGAGGAGCAGTTCTTC. Its protein product is CASRVGFEEQFF. The chain uses TRBV5-5 and TRBJ2-1; D is undetermined. CDR3 length: 12 residues. The V end was cut by 5 bases, the J end by 10 bases, with 13 bases between. Per the germline V gene, CDR1 is SGHKS and CDR2 is YYEKEE (reference sequence).

This clonotype has at least ten counts. The V gene is TRBV6-2 or TRBV6-3, the J gene TRBJ2-7; 7 bases map to TRBD1. Trimming removed 7 bases from V and 6 bases from J; junction bases left unmatched: 12. The CDR3 runs 14 residues. Germline assignment: CDR1 MNHEY and CDR2 SVGEGT. CDR3 nucleotides: TGTGCCAGCACACTCACAGGGGACGAATTCGAGCAGTACTTC. Translated, it gives CASTLTGDEFEQYF.

The V and J genes are TRBV28 and TRBJ2-6, with 7 bases fitting TRBD2. Germline lookup yields CDR1 MDHEN and CDR2 SYDVKM. V shed 6 bases and J 2 bases; nucleotides not matched to a gene: 16. This CDR3 region has 19 residues. The CDR3 loop reads CASSLGWGLPKAGANVLTF. Here the CDR3 DNA reads TGTGCCAGCAGCCTAGGGTGGGGACTACCTAAAGCTGGGGCCAACGTCCTGACTTTC.

This clonotype occurred many times. The rearrangement links TRBV5-1 to TRBJ2-1, with D hard to call. The CDR3 is 14 residues long. Between the trimmed V and J ends, which lost 4 bases and 1 base, there was a span of 9 bases. CDR1 SGHRS and CDR2 YFSETQ come from the germline V gene. CDR3 sequence (DNA): TGCGCCAGCAGCCCCGATTTATCCTACAATGAGCAGTTCTTC. Translating gives CASSPDLSYNEQFF. Complete variable domain (other parts from reference TRBV5-1 and TRBJ2-1): KAGVTQTPRYLIKTRGQQVTLSCSPISGHRSVSWYQQTPGQGLQFLFEYFSETQRNKGNFPGRFSGRQFSNSRSEMNVSTLELGDSALYLCASSPDLSYNEQFFGPGTRLTVL.

The table lists this clonotype with many counts. This chain joins TRBV25-1 and TRBJ2-7; weak D call: TRBD2 (6 bases). Per germline, CDR1 MGHDK and CDR2 SYGVNS. The CDR3 sequence is 15 residues long. V was trimmed by 3 bases and J by 2 bases, leaving 14 bases between them. CDR3 nucleotides: TGTGCCAGCAGTGAGGTCGTGGAGGGGCCCTACGAGCAGTACTTC. Encoded protein: CASSEVVEGPYEQYF.

This clonotype was counted ten times or more. The chain has TRBV7-9 and TRBJ2-1; D is undetermined. V was shortened by 4 bases and J by 6 bases, with 7 bases between the two germline ends. The germline V gene encodes CDR1 SEHNR and CDR2 FQNEAQ (reference sequence). The CDR3 sequence is 12 residues long. This chain's CDR3 is CASSSGRNEQFF. The CDR3 nucleotides are TGTGCCAGCAGCTCCGGGCGCAATGAGCAGTTCTTC.

This clonotype was recorded at least ten times. The chain joins TRBV10-3 to TRBJ2-7; 7 nucleotides agree with TRBD1. Looked up from germline, CDR1 is ENHRY and CDR2 is SYGVKD. CDR3 length: 15 residues. V lost 3 bases to trimming and J lost 0 bases; unmatched junction nucleotides: 5. The CDR3 reads CAISDSTGSSYEQYF. CDR3 DNA sequence: TGTGCCATCAGTGATTCGACAGGGAGCTCCTACGAGCAGTACTTC.

This clonotype was detected many times. V gene TRBV28 combines with J gene TRBJ2-5; the D is unclear. The CDR3 has 16 amino acids. CDR1 is MDHEN, CDR2 SYDVKM, per germline. V lost 3 bases, J lost 0 bases, and 14 bases lay in between. This chain's CDR3 is CASSLGRQPYQETQYF. The CDR3 DNA follows: TGTGCCAGCAGTTTGGGCAGGCAACCCTACCAAGAGACCCAGTACTTC.

This clonotype occurred many times. This chain joins TRBV7-9 and TRBJ2-1, with 7 bases fitting TRBD1. The length of the CDR3 is 14 residues. The germline V gene has CDR1 SEHNR and CDR2 FQNEAQ (reference sequence). The V gene end was trimmed by 4 bases and the J gene end by 0 bases; junction bases not matched to a gene: 0. CDR3 region: CASSWDSSYNEQFF. For the CDR3, the DNA is TGTGCCAGCAGCTGGGACAGCTCCTACAATGAGCAGTTCTTC.

This clonotype was observed at least ten times. The chain carries TRBV10-3 and TRBJ2-3, with D perhaps TRBD2 (6 bases). The germline gives CDR1 ENHRY, CDR2 SYGVKD. CDR3 length equals 11 residues. Trimming shortened V by 6 bases and J by 6 bases, and 7 bases separated the two germline ends. CDR3 sequence reads: CAISGSDTQYF. CDR3 DNA: TGTGCCATCAGCGGGAGCGATACGCAGTATTTT.

This clonotype showed up many times. The chain links TRBV28 to TRBJ2-7; TRBD1 or TRBD2 may be the D gene (6 bases each). V lost 3 bases, J lost 13 bases, and 19 bases lay in between. The CDR3 loop spans 13 amino acids. Germline V CDR1 and CDR2: MDHEN, SYDVKM. CDR3 protein: CASSLPLGGGTYF. Written as DNA, the CDR3 is TGTGCCAGCAGTTTGCCTTTGGGTGGGGGGACATACTTC.

The sample holds a few counts of this clonotype. The rearrangement links TRBV14 to TRBJ2-2; D perhaps matches TRBD1 (5 bases). V lost 2 bases and J 7 bases, leaving 11 bases between the germline ends. Germline-derived CDR1 and CDR2 are SGHDN and FVKESK. The CDR3 is made up of 14 amino acids. The CDR3 reads CASSQTRGNGELFF. CDR3 nucleotide sequence: TGTGCCAGCAGCCAAACAAGGGGAAACGGGGAGCTGTTTTTT.

J is TRBJ2-4 and V is TRBV6-1; 8 bases match TRBD2. Losses at the gene ends were 6 bases for V and 0 bases for J; bases not matched to a gene: 4. The CDR3 has 15 amino acids. CDR1 and CDR2 from the germline V gene are MNHNS and SASEGT. The CDR3 bases are TGTGCCAGCAGAGTAGCGGGACTAGCCAAAAACATTCAGTACTTC. Protein sequence: CASRVAGLAKNIQYF.

This clonotype was detected many times. The chain combines TRBV2 with TRBJ2-1, with D perhaps TRBD2 (5 bases). The V gene's germline CDR1 is SNHLY and CDR2 FYNNEI. Trimming took 7 bases from V and 3 from J, leaving 16 bases between them. The CDR3 has 15 amino acids. The DNA for the CDR3 is TGTGCCAGCATCTTGAATGGGGAGAGCTACAATGAGCAGTTCTTC. Protein sequence: CASILNGESYNEQFF.

This clonotype occurred a few times. This sequence joins TRBV20-1 and TRBJ1-2; tentative D call: TRBD1 (6 bases). Trimming stripped 2 bases from V and 4 bases from J, with 26 bases between. There are 18 residues in the CDR3. Germline CDR1 reads DFQATT; CDR2 reads SNEGSKA (reference sequence). In DNA form, the CDR3 reads TGCAGTGCTAGAAATTTCGGGCAGGGGTTTCGTCTGGGCTATGGCTACACCTTC. Its translation: CSARNFGQGFRLGYGYTF.

This clonotype was observed a few times. The rearrangement uses TRBV6-2 or TRBV6-3 and TRBJ2-2; TRBD1 might be the D (6 bases). The CDR3 consists of 14 residues. Trimming removed 2 bases at V and 4 bases at J, with 8 bases between. CDR1 and CDR2 from the germline V gene are MNHEY and SVGEGT. The CDR3 nucleotides read TGTGCCAGCAGTTACGACAGGTCCACCGGGGAGCTGTTTTTT. Translating gives CASSYDRSTGELFF.